A single sample is the source of the 9 T cell receptor beta chains below, sequenced in a study of T cells in localized non-small cell lung cancer. Profiling relied on immunoSEQ multiplex PCR, and the TCRdb table lists in-frame clones only, not all of them. The table records 15,000 to 20,000 clones, roughly 82% of them present only once. The sample consisted of peripheral blood, taken before any cancer treatment. The receptors were sampled from a male donor older than 55 with stage I lung adenocarcinoma.

This clone turned up a few times. V gene TRBV7-9 combines with J gene TRBJ2-5; 7 bases agree with TRBD1. Germline-derived CDR1 and CDR2 are SEHNR and FQNEAQ (reference sequence). V dropped 5 bases and J dropped 1; count of bases not matched to a gene: 4. The CDR3 sequence is 14 residues long. The CDR3 DNA reads as TGTGCCAGCAGCCCCGACAGGGTCCAAGAGACCCAGTACTTC. Translated, it gives CASSPDRVQETQYF. Based on the CDR3 plus reference TRBV7-9 and TRBJ2-5, the full variable domain is DTGVSQNPRHKITKRGQNVTFRCDPISEHNRLYWYRQTLGQGPEFLTYFQNEAQLEKSRLLSDRFSAERPKGSFSTLEIQRTEQGDSAMYLCASSPDRVQETQYFGPGTRLLVL.

The chain recombines TRBV29-1 with TRBJ1-2; TRBD1 might be the D (5 bases). The V gene's germline CDR1 is SQVTM and CDR2 ANQGSEA. V lost 5 bases, J lost 6 bases, and 13 bases lay in between. The length of the CDR3 is 12 residues. The CDR3 spells CSVSGHINGYTF. CDR3 coding DNA: TGCAGCGTTTCCGGACATATCAATGGCTACACCTTC.

This chain links TRBV5-4 with TRBJ2-1; perhaps TRBD1 as D (6 bases). V gave up 3 bases and J gave up 10 bases, with 11 bases separating them. Germline lookup yields CDR1 SGHNT and CDR2 YYREEE (reference sequence). This CDR3 is built from 12 residues. For the CDR3, the DNA is TGTGCCAGCAGCTGGGGACATTACGAGCAGTTCTTC. Translated, it gives CASSWGHYEQFF.

The chain uses TRBV30 and TRBJ2-1, with 8 bases aligning to TRBD2. The V and J ends lost 0 bases and 7 bases, in that order; junction bases with no gene match: 8. Germline V gene data show CDR1 as GTSNPN and CDR2 as SVGIG (reference sequence). This CDR3 is 15 amino acids long. The CDR3 DNA follows: TGTGCCTGGAGTGTAACGGCGGGAGGAAAAAATGAGCAGTTCTTC. It translates to CAWSVTAGGKNEQFF. The full variable domain, in which reference TRBV30 and TRBJ2-1 provide the parts outside the CDR3, is SQTIHQWPATLVQPVGSPLSLECTVEGTSNPNLYWYRQAAGRGLQLLFYSVGIGQISSEVPQNLSASRPQDRQFILSSKKLLLSDSGFYLCAWSVTAGGKNEQFFGPGTRLTVL.

The chain joins TRBV7-8 to TRBJ1-5, with D unclear. Germline CDR1 reads SGHVS; CDR2 reads FQNEAQ. CDR3 length equals 12 residues. Trimming stripped 3 bases from V and 9 bases from J, with 9 bases between. The CDR3 DNA is TGTGCCAGCAGCTTTCCCGGAGGGCCCCAGCATTTT. It translates to CASSFPGGPQHF.

V and J are TRBV6-1 and TRBJ1-6, with D possibly TRBD1 on 5 matching bases. This CDR3 comprises 12 residues. V dropped 4 bases and J dropped 8 bases, with 6 bases sitting between them. CDR1 is MNHNS and CDR2 is SASEGT in the germline V gene. CDR3 protein: CASSGGDSPLHF. The CDR3 nucleotides read TGTGCCAGCAGTGGGGGGGATTCACCCCTCCACTTT.

The chain is built from TRBV11-2 and TRBJ2-3; 10 bases agree with TRBD2. V lost 5 bases to trimming and J lost 6 bases; unmatched junction nucleotides: 8. Germline V lookup: CDR1 SGHAT, CDR2 FQNNGV. The CDR3 is made up of 15 amino acids. CDR3 DNA: TGTGCCAGCAGCCCCACAACTAGCGGGGCCGATACGCAGTATTTT. Encoded protein: CASSPTTSGADTQYF.

CDR3 in amino acids: CASSVAWETQEQFF. The CDR3 DNA reads TGTGCCAGCAGCGTAGCTTGGGAGACGCAAGAGCAGTTCTTC. The rearrangement links TRBV9 to TRBJ2-1; a weak D match, TRBD2 (5 bases). The germline V gene encodes CDR1 SGDLS and CDR2 YYNGEE. V was cut by 0 bases and J by 10 bases, with 14 bases left in between. The CDR3 is 14 residues long.

The chain joins TRBV28 to TRBJ1-2; 8 bases align to TRBD1. Germline-derived CDR1 and CDR2 are MDHEN and SYDVKM. There are 14 residues in the CDR3. Trimming cost V 5 bases and J 1 base; bases outside gene matches: 3. The CDR3 loop is CASSLGQGNYGYTF. CDR3 DNA: TGTGCCAGCAGTCTTGGACAGGGTAACTATGGCTACACCTTC.